This T cell receptor beta chain was sequenced for a study of cytomegalovirus exposure and HLA in healthy donors. The primer mix had 60 Vbeta and 13 Jbeta primers. Produced via immunoSEQ multiplex PCR; TCRdb's table is partial and in-frame only. The table records 130,000 or so clones, roughly 82% of them present only once. Findings of the study overall: CMV serostatus was the only immune exposure information that was available. According to a later analysis, most TCR beta chains associated with CMV appeared HLA-restricted.

On this clone itself: Antigen: not known.

Source material: PBMCs. This receptor was taken from a man aged 18 to 30 in good health and CMV-seropositive.

The CDR3: CASSPPFRDMNTGELFF. The CDR3 DNA sequence: TGTGCCAGCAGCCCCCCATTCCGGGACATGAACACCGGGGAGCTGTTTTTT. The chain couples TRBV9 to TRBJ2-2, with D possibly TRBD1 on 6 matching bases. The CDR3 has 17 amino acids. Germline loops: CDR1 SGDLS, CDR2 YYNGEE. Trimming removed 4 bases at V and 1 base at J, with 17 bases between.